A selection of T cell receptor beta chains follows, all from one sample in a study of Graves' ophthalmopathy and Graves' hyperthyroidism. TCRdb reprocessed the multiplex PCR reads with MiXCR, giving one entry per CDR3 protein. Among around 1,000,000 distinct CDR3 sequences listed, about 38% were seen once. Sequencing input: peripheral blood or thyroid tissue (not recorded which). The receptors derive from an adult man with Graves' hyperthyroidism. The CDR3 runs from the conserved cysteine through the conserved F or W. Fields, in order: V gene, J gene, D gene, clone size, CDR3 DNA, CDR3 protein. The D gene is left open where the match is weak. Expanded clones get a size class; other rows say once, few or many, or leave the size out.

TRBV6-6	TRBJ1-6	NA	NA	TGTGCCAGCAGTTCGACAACAAGGGGAGGATCACCCCTCCACTTT	CASSSTTRGGSPLHF
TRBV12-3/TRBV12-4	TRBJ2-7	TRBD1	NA	TGTGCCAGCAGTTTTGAGGGGGCTAGCGAGCAGTACTTC	CASSFEGASEQYF
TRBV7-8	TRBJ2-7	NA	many	TGTGCCAGCAGCTCCTTGACAGTTTCCTACGAGCAGTACTTC	CASSSLTVSYEQYF
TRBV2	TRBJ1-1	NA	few	TGTGCCAGCAGTTTAGACTTTTCCACTGAAGCTTTCTTT	CASSLDFSTEAFF
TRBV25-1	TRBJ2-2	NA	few	TGTGCCAGCAGTGAATCTCAAATGCATATCGGGGAGCTGTTTTTT	CASSESQMHIGELFF
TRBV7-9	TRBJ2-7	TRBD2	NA	TGTGCCAGCAGCCTGGCCGGGGGAGGGTACCAGTACTTC	CASSLAGGGYQYF
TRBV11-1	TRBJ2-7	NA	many	TGTGCCAGCAGACCTGGACACCTTCACGAGCAGTACTTC	CASRPGHLHEQYF
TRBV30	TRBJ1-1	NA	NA	TGTGCCTGGAGACGGGGGAGTAACACTGAAGCTTTCTTT	CAWRRGSNTEAFF
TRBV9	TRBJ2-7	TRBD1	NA	TGTGCCAGCAGCCTAAGTGGGACAGGGGGCTCCGAGCAGTACTTC	CASSLSGTGGSEQYF
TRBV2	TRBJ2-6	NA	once	TGTGCCAGCAGTGATCCTGGGGGCAACGTCCTGACTTTC	CASSDPGGNVLTF
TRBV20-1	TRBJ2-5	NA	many	TGCAGTGCTAAAGCTAGGGACCCAGCTCAAGAGACCCAGTACTTC	CSAKARDPAQETQYF
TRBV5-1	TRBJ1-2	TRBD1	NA	TGCGCCAGCAGCTGGGACAGGAATAGTGGCTACACCTTC	CASSWDRNSGYTF
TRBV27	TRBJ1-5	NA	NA	TGTGCCAGCAGTTTTAGGGGAGTAGCGACCCATCAGCCCCAGCATTTT	CASSFRGVATHQPQHF
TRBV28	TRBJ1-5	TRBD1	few	TGTGCCAGCAGTTTACCCGGGACAGGGGGTCGACAGCCCCAGCATTTT	CASSLPGTGGRQPQHF
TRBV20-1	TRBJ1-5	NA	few	TGCAGTGCTAGAGATCTCAGGACCGCCCGGGTGGAGCCCCAGCATTTT	CSARDLRTARVEPQHF
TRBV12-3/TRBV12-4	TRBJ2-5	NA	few	TGTGCCAGCACTCCATCGGACGACTTTCGAGAGACCCAGTACTTC	CASTPSDDFRETQYF
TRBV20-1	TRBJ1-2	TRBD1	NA	TGCAGTGCTAGAGATACAGGGACAGTATCGGGCTACACCTTC	CSARDTGTVSGYTF
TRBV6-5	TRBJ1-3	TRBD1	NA	TGTGCCAGCAGCTACGGGGACAGTGGATCCACCATATATTTT	CASSYGDSGSTIYF
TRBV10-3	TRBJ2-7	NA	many	TGTGCCATCACCCCCGATGGCTACGAGCAGTACTTC	CAITPDGYEQYF
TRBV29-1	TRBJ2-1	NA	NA	TGCAGCGTTGAATCCAATGAGCAGTTCTTC	CSVESNEQFF
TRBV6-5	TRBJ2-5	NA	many	TGTGCCAGCAGTTACTCTGGCGGGCTCTTGTACTTC	CASSYSGGLLYF
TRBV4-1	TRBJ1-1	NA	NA	TGCGCCAGCAGCCAGGATCCCGTTGGAGGGAGGACTGAAGCTTTCTTT	CASSQDPVGGRTEAFF
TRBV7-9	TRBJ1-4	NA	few	TGTGCCAGCAGCTCCTCAGGGCAGAGTGAAAAACTGTTTTTT	CASSSSGQSEKLFF
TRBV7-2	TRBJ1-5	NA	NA	TGTGCCAGCAGCTTAGGCTCACAGGGCCTCCAGCCCCAGCATTTT	CASSLGSQGLQPQHF
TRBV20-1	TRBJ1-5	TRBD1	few	TGCAGTGCTCGAGGATCGACAGGGGAAAATCAGCCCCAGCATTTT	CSARGSTGENQPQHF
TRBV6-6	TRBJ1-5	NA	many	TGTGCCAGCAGTTACGCGGGGAGTGGGCCCCAGCATTTT	CASSYAGSGPQHF
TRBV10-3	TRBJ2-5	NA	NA	TGTGCCATCAGTGAGGCCCTGAGGGAGACCCAGTACTTC	CAISEALRETQYF
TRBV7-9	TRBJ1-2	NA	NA	TGTGCCAGCAGCCCCGATAAGGCAGGGTACTATGGCTACACCTTC	CASSPDKAGYYGYTF
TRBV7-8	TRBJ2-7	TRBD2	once	TGTGCCAGCAGCACGGGTCCGGGAGGACCCTACGAGCAGTACTTC	CASSTGPGGPYEQYF